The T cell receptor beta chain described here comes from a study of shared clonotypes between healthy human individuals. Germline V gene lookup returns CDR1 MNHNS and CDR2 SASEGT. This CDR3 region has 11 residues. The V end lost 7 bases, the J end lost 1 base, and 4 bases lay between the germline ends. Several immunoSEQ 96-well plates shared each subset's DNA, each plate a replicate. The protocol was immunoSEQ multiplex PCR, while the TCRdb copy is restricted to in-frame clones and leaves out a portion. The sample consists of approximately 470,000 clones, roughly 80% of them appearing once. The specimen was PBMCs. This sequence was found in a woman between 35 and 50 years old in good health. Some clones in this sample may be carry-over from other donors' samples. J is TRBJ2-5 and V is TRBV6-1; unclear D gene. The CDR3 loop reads CASTAQETQYF. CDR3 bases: TGTGCCAGCACGGCCCAAGAGACCCAGTACTTC.